The table lists the clone carrying this TCR beta chain with many counts. This specimen belongs to a study of metastatic and nonmetastatic thyroid tumors. The wider study: Blood and tumor or nodule tissue repertoires from malignant and benign thyroid patients were compared.

The CDR3 covers 13 residues. With 6 bases clipped from V and 8 bases from J, the junction kept 4 bases outside the gene matches. Germline lookup yields CDR1 MNHEY and CDR2 SMNVEV (reference sequence). Via MiXCR, TCRdb re-called the PCR reads. The sample consists of 50,000 or so clones, over 15% of them appearing once. Each patient came to thyroid surgery without any prior treatment (of any kind). The clonotype was recovered from a female donor with papillary thyroid cancer or a benign thyroid nodule (not recorded which). Some clones in this sample may be carry-over from other donors' samples. The V call is TRBV27, the J call TRBJ1-2, with 12 positions matching TRBD1. Specimen: blood. This CDR3 is CASSRGTGGGYTF. The DNA of the CDR3 is TGTGCCAGCAGCCGCGGGACAGGGGGCGGCTACACCTTC.